One T cell receptor (beta chain) is described in this entry. Antigen: not known. The sample belongs to a study of neoadjuvant nivolumab and ipilimumab in lung cancer. Study observations and caveats: Resected tumors had greater TCR richness and clonality than uninvolved lung. TCR clonality did not significantly correlate with pathologic tumor regression.

Here immunoSEQ multiplex PCR was the method, and the copy in TCRdb shows in-frame clones only, minus some. The sample contains 24,000 or so clones, 80% of which appear only once. The V and J ends lost 4 bases and 5 bases respectively, with 10 bases between them. The CDR3 totals 12 residues. CDR1 SGHRS and CDR2 YFSETQ come from the germline V gene. The clonotype comes from an adult with non-small cell lung cancer. The chain couples TRBV5-1 to TRBJ2-7; weak D call: TRBD2 (5 bases). The source material was peripheral blood, sampled before neoadjuvant nivolumab, alone or with ipilimumab. The CDR3 region is CASSPDWDEQYF. In DNA, the CDR3 is TGCGCCAGCAGCCCGGACTGGGACGAGCAGTACTTC.